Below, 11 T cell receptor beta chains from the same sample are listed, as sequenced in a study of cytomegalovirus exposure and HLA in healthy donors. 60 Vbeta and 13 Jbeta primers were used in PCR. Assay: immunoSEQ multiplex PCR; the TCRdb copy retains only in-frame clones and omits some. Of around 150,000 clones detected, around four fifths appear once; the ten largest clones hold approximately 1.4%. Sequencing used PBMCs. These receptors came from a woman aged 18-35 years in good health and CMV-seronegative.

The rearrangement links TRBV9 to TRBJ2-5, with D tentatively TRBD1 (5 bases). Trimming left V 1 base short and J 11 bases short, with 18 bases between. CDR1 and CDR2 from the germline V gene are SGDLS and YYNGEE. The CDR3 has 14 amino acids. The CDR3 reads CASSVMPGPTEQYF. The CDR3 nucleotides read TGTGCCAGCAGCGTAATGCCAGGGCCTACGGAGCAGTACTTC.

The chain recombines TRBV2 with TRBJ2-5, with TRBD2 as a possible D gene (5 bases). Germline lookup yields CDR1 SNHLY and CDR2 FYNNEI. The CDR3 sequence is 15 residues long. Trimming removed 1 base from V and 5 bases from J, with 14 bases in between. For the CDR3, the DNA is TGTGCCAGCAGTGAAGGACCGACGCGAGGGGAGACCCAGTACTTC. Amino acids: CASSEGPTRGETQYF.

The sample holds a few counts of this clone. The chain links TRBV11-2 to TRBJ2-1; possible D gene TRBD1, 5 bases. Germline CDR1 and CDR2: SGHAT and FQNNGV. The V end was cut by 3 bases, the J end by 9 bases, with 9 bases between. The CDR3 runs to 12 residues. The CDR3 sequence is CASSFYQGEQFF. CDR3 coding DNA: TGTGCCAGCAGCTTTTACCAGGGTGAGCAGTTCTTC.

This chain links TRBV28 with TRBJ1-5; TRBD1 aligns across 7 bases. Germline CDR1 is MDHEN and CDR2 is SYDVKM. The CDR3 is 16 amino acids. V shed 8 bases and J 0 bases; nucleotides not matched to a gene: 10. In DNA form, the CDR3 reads TGTGCCAGCTCCCAACAGGGGTGGTTTAGCAATCAGCCCCAGCATTTT. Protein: CASSQQGWFSNQPQHF.

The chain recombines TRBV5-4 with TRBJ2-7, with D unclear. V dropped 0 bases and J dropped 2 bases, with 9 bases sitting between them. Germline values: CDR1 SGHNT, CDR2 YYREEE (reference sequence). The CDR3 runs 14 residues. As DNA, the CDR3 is TGTGCCAGCAGCTTGGCCGAACAGACCTACGAGCAGTACTTC. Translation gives CASSLAEQTYEQYF.

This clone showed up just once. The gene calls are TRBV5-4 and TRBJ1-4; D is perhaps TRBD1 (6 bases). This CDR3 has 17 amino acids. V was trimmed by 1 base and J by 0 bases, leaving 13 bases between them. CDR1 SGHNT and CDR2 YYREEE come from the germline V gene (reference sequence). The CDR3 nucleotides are TGTGCCAGCAGCTTGAGGCAGGGGATTGCAACTAATGAAAAACTGTTTTTT. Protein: CASSLRQGIATNEKLFF.

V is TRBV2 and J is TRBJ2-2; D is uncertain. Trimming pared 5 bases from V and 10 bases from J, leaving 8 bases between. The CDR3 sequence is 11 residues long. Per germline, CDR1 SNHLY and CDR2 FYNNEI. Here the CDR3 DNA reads TGTGCCAGCAGTATTTTAAAGGAGCTGTTTTTT. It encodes CASSILKELFF. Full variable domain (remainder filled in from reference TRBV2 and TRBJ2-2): EPEVTQTPSHQVTQMGQEVILRCVPISNHLYFYWYRQILGQKVEFLVSFYNNEISEKSEIFDDQFSVERPDGSNFTLKIRSTKLEDSAMYFCASSILKELFFGEGSRLTVL.

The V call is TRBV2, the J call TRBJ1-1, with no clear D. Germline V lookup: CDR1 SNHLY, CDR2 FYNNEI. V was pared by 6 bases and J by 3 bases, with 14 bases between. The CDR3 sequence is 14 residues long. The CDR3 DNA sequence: TGTGCCAGCAGCGTCACAACCGGGGACACTGAAGCTTTCTTT. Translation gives CASSVTTGDTEAFF.

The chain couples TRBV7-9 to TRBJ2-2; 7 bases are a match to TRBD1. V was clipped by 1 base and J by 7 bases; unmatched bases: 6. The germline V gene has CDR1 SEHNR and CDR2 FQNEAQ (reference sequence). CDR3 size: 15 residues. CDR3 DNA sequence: TGTGCCAGCAGCTTAGGGACAGGAGGAGGCGGGGAGCTGTTTTTT. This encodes CASSLGTGGGGELFF.

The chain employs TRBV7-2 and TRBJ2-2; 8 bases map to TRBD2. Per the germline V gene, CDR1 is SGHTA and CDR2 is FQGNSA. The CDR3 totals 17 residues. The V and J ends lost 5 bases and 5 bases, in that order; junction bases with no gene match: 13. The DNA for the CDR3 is TGTGCCAGCAGCCGAGATTTGGCAGCGGGGGAGACCGGGGAGCTGTTTTTT. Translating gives CASSRDLAAGETGELFF.

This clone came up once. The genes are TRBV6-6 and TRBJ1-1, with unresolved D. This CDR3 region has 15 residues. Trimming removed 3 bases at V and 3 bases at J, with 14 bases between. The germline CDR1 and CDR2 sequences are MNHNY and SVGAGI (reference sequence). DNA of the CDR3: TGTGCCAGCAGTTATTGGGGAAGCGGTGACACTGAAGCTTTCTTT. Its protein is CASSYWGSGDTEAFF.